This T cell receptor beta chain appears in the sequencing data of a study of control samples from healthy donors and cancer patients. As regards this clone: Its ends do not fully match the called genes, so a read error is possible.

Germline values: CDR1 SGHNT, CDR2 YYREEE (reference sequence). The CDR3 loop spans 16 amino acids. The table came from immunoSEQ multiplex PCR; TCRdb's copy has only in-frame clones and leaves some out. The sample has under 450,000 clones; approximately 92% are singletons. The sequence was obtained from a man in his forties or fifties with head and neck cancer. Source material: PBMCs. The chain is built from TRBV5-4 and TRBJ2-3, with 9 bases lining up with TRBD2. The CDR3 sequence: CASSFLSGGLTGTQYF. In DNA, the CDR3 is TGTGCCAGCAGCTTTTTAAGCGGGGGGCTCACAGGTACGCAGTATTTT.